One and the same sample provided the 22 T cell receptor beta chains below, sequenced in a study of blood T cell repertoires in COVID-19. Produced via immunoSEQ multiplex PCR; TCRdb's table is partial and in-frame only. The sample yields 60,000 to 70,000 clones, 65% to 90% seen once. The material sequenced was peripheral blood. Receptors originate from a man aged 55 to 70 with acute or convalescent COVID-19.

This clone has just a few counts. The rearrangement uses TRBV30 and TRBJ1-2; D possibly corresponds to TRBD1 (6 bases). Germline assignment: CDR1 GTSNPN and CDR2 SVGIG (reference sequence). The CDR3 extends over 13 amino acids. Trimming stripped 2 bases from V and 3 bases from J, with 10 bases between. The chain's CDR3 is CAWSRQEDYGYTF. CDR3 coding DNA: TGTGCCTGGAGTAGACAGGAGGACTATGGCTACACCTTC.

The table lists this clone with a count of one. CDR3 DNA sequence: TGCGCCAGCAGGCCCCAGCCGGGACAGGGCACAGATACGCAGTATTTT. Protein: CASRPQPGQGTDTQYF. The chain carries TRBV5-1 and TRBJ2-3, with 8 bases that match TRBD1. From germline, CDR1 is SGHRS and CDR2 YFSETQ. Unmatched junction bases numbered 9, after V lost 5 bases and J lost 1 base. This CDR3 contains 16 residues.

The V gene is TRBV7-2, the J gene TRBJ2-7, with 11 bases aligning to TRBD2. Trimming at V came to 1 base and at J to 3 bases, leaving 2 bases not matched to a gene. Looked up from germline, CDR1 is SGHTA and CDR2 is FQGNSA. The CDR3 is 15 amino acids. CDR3 in DNA: TGTGCCAGCAGCTTAGGACTAGCGGGGATCTACGAGCAGTACTTC. Its protein product is CASSLGLAGIYEQYF.

The chain joins TRBV5-1 to TRBJ2-2; possible D gene TRBD1, 5 bases. V dropped 6 bases and J dropped 3 bases, with 18 bases sitting between them. Germline lookup yields CDR1 SGHRS and CDR2 YFSETQ. CDR3 length: 16 amino acids. CDR3 DNA: TGCGCCAGCACCCTTATGTCGACAGAACACACCGGGGAGCTGTTTTTT. Translating gives CASTLMSTEHTGELFF.

The chain recombines TRBV3-1 (or the pseudogene TRBV3-2) with TRBJ1-4, with D possibly matching TRBD1 (6 bases). Germline lookup yields CDR1 LGHDT and CDR2 YNNKEL (reference sequence). With 0 bases removed from V and 5 bases from J, the gap between germline ends came to 10 bases. The CDR3 is 15 amino acids. In DNA, the CDR3 is TGTGCCAGCAGCCAAGATTACAGGGTGAATGAAAAACTGTTTTTT. Its translation: CASSQDYRVNEKLFF.

V is TRBV2 and J is TRBJ2-7; D is perhaps TRBD2 (6 bases). The V end was cut by 3 bases, the J end by 4 bases, with 13 bases between. This CDR3 region has 14 residues. Germline assignment: CDR1 SNHLY and CDR2 FYNNEI. The CDR3 DNA reads as TGTGCCAGCAGTGACCGGGGGAACACTTACGAGCAGTACTTC. It specifies CASSDRGNTYEQYF. The full variable domain, in which reference TRBV2 and TRBJ2-7 provide the parts outside the CDR3, is EPEVTQTPSHQVTQMGQEVILRCVPISNHLYFYWYRQILGQKVEFLVSFYNNEISEKSEIFDDQFSVERPDGSNFTLKIRSTKLEDSAMYFCASSDRGNTYEQYFGPGTRLTVT.

This chain connects TRBV10-3 to TRBJ2-2, with 13 bases that match TRBD2. Germline CDR1 reads ENHRY; CDR2 reads SYGVKD. The CDR3 consists of 19 residues. With V trimmed by 3 bases and J by 4 bases, 11 bases remained unmatched. The CDR3 here is CAISETSGGAFMATGELFF. CDR3 bases: TGTGCCATCAGTGAAACTAGCGGGGGGGCCTTTATGGCCACCGGGGAGCTGTTTTTT.

The chain is built from TRBV11-3 and TRBJ2-1; 8 nucleotides agree with TRBD2. The V gene end was trimmed by 5 bases and the J gene end by 4 bases; junction bases not matched to a gene: 7. Germline lookup yields CDR1 SGHNT and CDR2 YENEEA. CDR3 length: 15 residues. This chain's CDR3 is CASSRRGGGYNEQFF. For the CDR3, the DNA is TGTGCCAGCAGCCGCCGGGGGGGCGGGTACAATGAGCAGTTCTTC.

This clone has more than one count but fewer than ten. The chain couples TRBV5-4 to TRBJ2-1, with a weak D call TRBD1 (6 bases). The V gene lost 0 bases and the J gene lost 10 bases, with 8 bases spanning the gap. Germline-derived CDR1 and CDR2 are SGHNT and YYREEE (reference sequence). The CDR3 extends over 12 amino acids. The CDR3 nucleotides read TGTGCCAGCAGCTTGGCAGGGGACGAGCAGTTCTTC. It is translated as CASSLAGDEQFF.

The V gene is TRBV5-1, the J gene TRBJ1-3; D gene ambiguous. In germline, CDR1 is SGHRS, CDR2 YFSETQ. Trimming removed 0 bases at V and 0 bases at J, with 10 bases between. This CDR3 spans 16 amino acids. CDR3 in DNA: TGCGCCAGCAGCTTGGCCGGCGGGAACTCTGGAAACACCATATATTTT. Translating gives CASSLAGGNSGNTIYF.

The chain has TRBV23-1 and TRBJ2-7; TRBD2 aligns across 11 bases. TRBV23-1 is given ORF status, its function remaining uncertain. V trimming: 4 bases; J trimming: 3 bases; junction bases outside the gene matches: 5. CDR3 length: 15 residues. The CDR3 sequence: CASSPGTSGCYEQYF. Here the CDR3 DNA reads TGCGCCAGCAGTCCCGGGACTAGCGGATGCTACGAGCAGTACTTC.

The chain links TRBV5-1 to TRBJ2-3, with 7 bases identical to TRBD1. The CDR3 has 14 amino acids. Germline V gene data show CDR1 as SGHRS and CDR2 as YFSETQ. V lost 0 bases to trimming and J lost 6 bases; unmatched junction nucleotides: 4. CDR3 protein: CASSLADRADTQYF. Written as DNA, the CDR3 is TGCGCCAGCAGCTTGGCAGACAGGGCGGATACGCAGTATTTT.

This clone was seen a handful of times. This chain links TRBV4-1 with TRBJ1-2; D not certain. Trimming stripped 0 bases from V and 4 bases from J, with 12 bases between. The germline V gene has CDR1 MGHRA and CDR2 YSYEKL. CDR3 length: 15 residues. CDR3 residues: CASSQERGSGYGYTF. CDR3 bases: TGCGCCAGCAGCCAAGAACGAGGCAGTGGCTATGGCTACACCTTC.

The genes are TRBV12-5 and TRBJ1-2; TRBD1 is a possible D gene (5 bases). The CDR3 contains 17 residues. In germline, CDR1 is LGHNT, CDR2 FRNRAP. Deletions cut 2 bases from V and 1 base from J, with 17 bases between. The CDR3 sequence: CASGLLPRAGLNYGYTF. The CDR3 DNA reads TGTGCTAGTGGTTTGTTACCCCGGGCAGGGCTTAACTATGGCTACACCTTC.

The J gene is TRBJ1-1, the V gene TRBV11-2, with 8 bases that match TRBD1. Germline V gene lookup returns CDR1 SGHAT and CDR2 FQNNGV. Trimming cost V 2 bases and J 7 bases; bases outside gene matches: 6. The CDR3 spans 14 residues. The CDR3 reads CASSLRTGPFEAFF. The DNA of the CDR3 is TGTGCCAGCAGCTTAAGGACAGGGCCCTTTGAAGCTTTCTTT. Complete variable domain (other parts from reference TRBV11-2 and TRBJ1-1): EAGVAQSPRYKIIEKRQSVAFWCNPISGHATLYWYQQILGQGPKLLIQFQNNGVVDDSQLPKDRFSAERLKGVDSTLKIQPAKLEDSAVYLCASSLRTGPFEAFFGQGTRLTVV.

This rearrangement joins TRBV2 to TRBJ2-2, with TRBD2 matching over 12 bases. CDR1 and CDR2 (germline): SNHLY, FYNNEI. Unmatched junction bases numbered 8, after V lost 6 bases and J lost 6 bases. This CDR3 is built from 16 residues. CDR3 in DNA: TGTGCCAGCAGCGCTAGCGGGGGGGCCTTTGCCGGGGAGCTGTTTTTT. Residues: CASSASGGAFAGELFF.

The chain's CDR3 is CASHTANYEQYV. CDR3 in DNA: TGTGCCAGCCATACAGCTAACTACGAGCAGTACGTC. The chain combines TRBV18 with TRBJ2-7; D not resolved. The V gene's germline CDR1 is KGHSH and CDR2 LQKENI. This CDR3 is 12 amino acids long. The V and J ends lost 8 bases and 3 bases respectively, with 11 bases between them.

This chain connects TRBV12-5 to TRBJ2-5, with D perhaps matching TRBD2 (6 bases). V lost 9 bases, J lost 5 bases, and 31 bases lay in between. There are 18 residues in the CDR3. The V gene's germline CDR1 is LGHNT and CDR2 FRNRAP. This CDR3 is CASSEGGLPGLLAETQYF. In DNA, the CDR3 is TGTGCTAGCTCCGAGGGTGGGTTACCGGGACTCCTGGCGGAGACCCAGTACTTC.

V gene TRBV6-1 combines with J gene TRBJ2-5; D remains unclear. From germline, CDR1 is MNHNS and CDR2 SASEGT. This CDR3 region has 11 residues. The V gene lost 5 bases and the J gene lost 2 bases, with 3 bases spanning the gap. CDR3 loop: CASSSQETQYF. In DNA, the CDR3 is TGTGCCAGCAGTTCACAAGAGACCCAGTACTTC.

This sequence joins TRBV9 and TRBJ1-4; the D gene is possibly TRBD1 (5 bases). V lost 0 bases, J lost 5 bases, and 11 bases lay in between. The CDR3 has 15 residues. Germline V lookup: CDR1 SGDLS, CDR2 YYNGEE. The CDR3 nucleotides read TGTGCCAGCAGCGTAGATGGGACTGGGAATGAAAAACTGTTTTTT. It is translated as CASSVDGTGNEKLFF.

This clone appeared a single time. This chain uses TRBV7-9 with TRBJ2-3; D perhaps matches TRBD2 (5 bases). Trimming removed 6 bases at V and 0 bases at J, with 7 bases between. CDR3 length: 13 amino acids. The V gene's germline CDR1 is SEHNR and CDR2 FQNEAQ (reference sequence). CDR3 coding DNA: TGTGCCAGCAGACGGGGAAGCACAGATACGCAGTATTTT. It encodes CASRRGSTDTQYF.

The chain links TRBV19 to TRBJ1-5; unclear D gene. Germline CDR1 is LNHDA and CDR2 is SQIVND (reference sequence). Trimming left V 3 bases short and J 1 base short, with 10 bases between. The CDR3 runs to 15 residues. In DNA form, the CDR3 reads TGTGCCAGTAGTATCCCTGGGCCAAGCAATCAGCCCCAGCATTTT. Translating it yields CASSIPGPSNQPQHF.